The 5 T cell receptor beta chains reported below all come from one sample, sequenced in a study of T-cell memory formation after mild COVID-19. MiXCR was run by TCRdb on the 5' RACE reads, yielding one entry per CDR3 protein. Among around 340,000 distinct CDR3 sequences listed, over 10% were seen once. The specimen was PBMCs or a T cell subset sorted from them (not recorded which). Every receptor here comes from a man aged 18 to 29 who had mild COVID-19 (a few samples of this study predate the infection). Cell type and time point are not known.

This clonotype was picked up many times. The chain links TRBV9 to TRBJ1-1; D is undetermined. The germline gives CDR1 SGDLS, CDR2 YYNGEE. Trimming removed 1 base from V and 1 base from J, with 8 bases in between. The CDR3 consists of 14 residues. CDR3 nucleotides: TGTGCCAGCAGCGTAAGGCCAGGGAACACTGAAGCTTTCTTT. Amino acid sequence: CASSVRPGNTEAFF.

In its sample, this clonotype was seen many times. The rearrangement uses TRBV5-1 and TRBJ2-2; D gene uncertain. This CDR3 comprises 13 residues. V gave up 3 bases and J gave up 13 bases, with 16 bases separating them. Looked up from germline, CDR1 is SGHRS and CDR2 is YFSETQ. This CDR3 reads CASSWSRELGLFF. CDR3 nucleotide sequence: TGCGCCAGCAGCTGGAGCCGAGAGCTAGGGCTGTTTTTT. The full variable domain, its missing parts supplied by reference TRBV5-1 and TRBJ2-2, is KAGVTQTPRYLIKTRGQQVTLSCSPISGHRSVSWYQQTPGQGLQFLFEYFSETQRNKGNFPGRFSGRQFSNSRSEMNVSTLELGDSALYLCASSWSRELGLFFGEGSRLTVL.

This chain connects TRBV7-2 to TRBJ2-7; D call uncertain. V was trimmed by 1 base and J by 6 bases, leaving 13 bases between them. There are 14 residues in the CDR3. Germline CDR1 is SGHTA and CDR2 is FQGNSA. In DNA, the CDR3 is TGTGCCAGCAGCTTAGGCCGTGGTGGGATCGAGCAGTACTTC. Translated: CASSLGRGGIEQYF.

This clonotype was recorded a few times. V gene TRBV20-1 combines with J gene TRBJ2-1; 14 bases line up with TRBD2. Germline CDR1 is DFQATT and CDR2 is SNEGSKA (reference sequence). The CDR3 is 15 residues long. Trimming cost V 4 bases and J 9 bases; bases outside gene matches: 8. The CDR3: CSATGGTSGGVEQFF. As DNA, the CDR3 is TGCAGTGCTACAGGTGGGACTAGCGGGGGCGTTGAGCAGTTCTTC.

The V call is TRBV7-2, the J call TRBJ1-5, with D tentatively TRBD1 (6 bases). Germline CDR1 reads SGHTA; CDR2 reads FQGNSA. The ends were cut back, 5 bases at V and 9 bases at J, with 14 bases in the middle. There are 13 residues in the CDR3. The CDR3 here is CASSTRGATPQHF. The CDR3 nucleotides are TGTGCCAGCAGCACCAGGGGAGCAACGCCCCAGCATTTT.